Listed below are T cell receptor beta chains from one sample, sequenced in a study of blood T cell repertoires in COVID-19. The repertoire was sequenced with immunoSEQ multiplex PCR; TCRdb's copy has only in-frame clones and lacks some. Counted here are 45,000 to 70,000 clones, over 70% occurring once; the ten biggest clones make up more than 15%. The sample comprised peripheral blood. The receptors here all came from a woman aged 45-65 years with active or convalescent COVID-19. The CDR3 runs from the conserved cysteine through the conserved F or W. The D gene is left open where the match is weak. Clone size is not always given. Where it is, it says once, few, many or a class for expanded clones.

size	V	J	D	DNA	CDR3
once	TRBV18	TRBJ1-4	TRBD1	TGTGCCAGCTCACCTCGGGACAGGAATGAAAAACTGTTTTTT	CASSPRDRNEKLFF
few	TRBV7-2	TRBJ2-5	TRBD2	TGTGCCAGCAGCTTAAAGGGGGGTAGCGGGACGGAGACCCAGTACTTC	CASSLKGGSGTETQYF
-	TRBV2	TRBJ1-2	TRBD1	TGTGCCAGCCAGTTCAGACAGGGCGGCTACACCTTC	CASQFRQGGYTF
-	TRBV25-1	TRBJ2-5	TRBD2	TGTGCCAGCAGTGGGGGACTAGCGGCCCAAGAGACCCAGTACTTC	CASSGGLAAQETQYF
-	TRBV5-6	TRBJ1-5	TRBD1	TGTGCCAGCAGCCATAGACCCGGACAGGGCTTACAGCATTTT	CASSHRPGQGLQHF
-	TRBV7-9	TRBJ1-2	TRBD1	TGTGCCAGCAGCTCCGGGACAGGGGGCGACGACGCGGCTGGCTACACCTTC	CASSSGTGGDDAAGYTF
-	TRBV6-2/TRBV6-3	TRBJ2-7	TRBD2	TGTGCCAGCAGTTACTCGACTATAGCGGGAGGGCCAACCTACGAGCAGTACTTC	CASSYSTIAGGPTYEQYF
many	TRBV3-1/TRBV3-2	TRBJ2-1	-	TGTGCCAGCAGCCCCAAGATCGGGGGGCTCTGGTTCTTC	CASSPKIGGLWFF
-	TRBV9	TRBJ2-1	-	TGTGCCAGCAGCCCTCATAGCTGGAATGAGCAGTTCTTC	CASSPHSWNEQFF
-	TRBV28	TRBJ2-3	TRBD1	TGTGCCAGCAGTTTACGCAGGGGGCGGACAGATACGCAGTATTTT	CASSLRRGRTDTQYF
-	TRBV5-1	TRBJ2-2	TRBD1	TGCGCCAGCAGCTTGGGTGGCAGGGGGCCCACCGGGGAGCTGTTTTTT	CASSLGGRGPTGELFF
-	TRBV11-2	TRBJ2-7	-	TGTGCCAGCAGCCCTTATCGGGTAGTTAACGAGCAGTACTTC	CASSPYRVVNEQYF
-	TRBV3-1/TRBV3-2	TRBJ1-5	TRBD1	TGTGCCAGCAGCCAAGGGGACAGGGGGAAAAATCAGCCCCAGCATTTT	CASSQGDRGKNQPQHF
-	TRBV7-2	TRBJ2-7	-	TGTGCCAGCAGCTCAGCGGCTGGGGGGGAGCAGTACTTC	CASSSAAGGEQYF
few	TRBV5-1	TRBJ1-2	-	TGCGCCAGCAGCTCCTCGACAGGAGATTCAGGGGGCTACACCTTC	CASSSSTGDSGGYTF
-	TRBV6-6	TRBJ1-1	-	TGTGCCAGCAGTTACCTAGGCACTGAAGCTTTCTTT	CASSYLGTEAFF
-	TRBV3-1/TRBV3-2	TRBJ2-1	TRBD2	TGTGCCAGCAGCCAAGATGCAGCGGGGTACAATGAGCAGTTCTTC	CASSQDAAGYNEQFF
-	TRBV28	TRBJ2-7	-	TGTGCCAGCAGTTTAACCCGTTACAGGGCCCCTGGAAACGAGCAGTACTTC	CASSLTRYRAPGNEQYF
-	TRBV5-1	TRBJ2-5	TRBD2	TGCGCCAGCAGCTGGGGTGGACTAGCGGGAAAAGAGACCCAGTACTTC	CASSWGGLAGKETQYF
few	TRBV2	TRBJ1-4	-	TGTGCCAGCAGTGAAGAGGCAGGGGCCCAAAAACTGTTTTTT	CASSEEAGAQKLFF
-	TRBV5-1	TRBJ2-3	-	TGCGCCAGCAGCGATCCTAGCAGCCCTAGCACAGATACGCAGTATTTT	CASSDPSSPSTDTQYF
-	TRBV15	TRBJ1-1	-	TGTGCCACCAGCAGAGATCGCGGCGGGGGTGAAGCTTTCTTT	CATSRDRGGGEAFF
many	TRBV6-6	TRBJ2-3	TRBD1	TGTGCCAGCAACCCACAGGGGTCAGATACGCAGTATTTT	CASNPQGSDTQYF
once	TRBV10-1	TRBJ2-7	TRBD2	TGCGCCAGCAGCCCTTCTAGCGGGGCTGAGGAGCAGTACTTC	CASSPSSGAEEQYF
-	TRBV3-1/TRBV3-2	TRBJ2-4	-	TGTGCCAGCAGCCAAGGATATCGGAACATTCAGTACTTC	CASSQGYRNIQYF
-	TRBV7-9	TRBJ2-1	TRBD1	TGTGCCAGCATCCTGACAGGGGGCTCCTACAATGAGCAGTTCTTC	CASILTGGSYNEQFF
-	TRBV5-1	TRBJ1-5	-	TGCGCCAGCCGAGCGGGGGGGAATCAGCCCCAGCATTTT	CASRAGGNQPQHF
-	TRBV18	TRBJ1-5	-	TGTGCCAGCTCATCTACCATGTCCGGGGATCAGCCCCAGCATTTT	CASSSTMSGDQPQHF